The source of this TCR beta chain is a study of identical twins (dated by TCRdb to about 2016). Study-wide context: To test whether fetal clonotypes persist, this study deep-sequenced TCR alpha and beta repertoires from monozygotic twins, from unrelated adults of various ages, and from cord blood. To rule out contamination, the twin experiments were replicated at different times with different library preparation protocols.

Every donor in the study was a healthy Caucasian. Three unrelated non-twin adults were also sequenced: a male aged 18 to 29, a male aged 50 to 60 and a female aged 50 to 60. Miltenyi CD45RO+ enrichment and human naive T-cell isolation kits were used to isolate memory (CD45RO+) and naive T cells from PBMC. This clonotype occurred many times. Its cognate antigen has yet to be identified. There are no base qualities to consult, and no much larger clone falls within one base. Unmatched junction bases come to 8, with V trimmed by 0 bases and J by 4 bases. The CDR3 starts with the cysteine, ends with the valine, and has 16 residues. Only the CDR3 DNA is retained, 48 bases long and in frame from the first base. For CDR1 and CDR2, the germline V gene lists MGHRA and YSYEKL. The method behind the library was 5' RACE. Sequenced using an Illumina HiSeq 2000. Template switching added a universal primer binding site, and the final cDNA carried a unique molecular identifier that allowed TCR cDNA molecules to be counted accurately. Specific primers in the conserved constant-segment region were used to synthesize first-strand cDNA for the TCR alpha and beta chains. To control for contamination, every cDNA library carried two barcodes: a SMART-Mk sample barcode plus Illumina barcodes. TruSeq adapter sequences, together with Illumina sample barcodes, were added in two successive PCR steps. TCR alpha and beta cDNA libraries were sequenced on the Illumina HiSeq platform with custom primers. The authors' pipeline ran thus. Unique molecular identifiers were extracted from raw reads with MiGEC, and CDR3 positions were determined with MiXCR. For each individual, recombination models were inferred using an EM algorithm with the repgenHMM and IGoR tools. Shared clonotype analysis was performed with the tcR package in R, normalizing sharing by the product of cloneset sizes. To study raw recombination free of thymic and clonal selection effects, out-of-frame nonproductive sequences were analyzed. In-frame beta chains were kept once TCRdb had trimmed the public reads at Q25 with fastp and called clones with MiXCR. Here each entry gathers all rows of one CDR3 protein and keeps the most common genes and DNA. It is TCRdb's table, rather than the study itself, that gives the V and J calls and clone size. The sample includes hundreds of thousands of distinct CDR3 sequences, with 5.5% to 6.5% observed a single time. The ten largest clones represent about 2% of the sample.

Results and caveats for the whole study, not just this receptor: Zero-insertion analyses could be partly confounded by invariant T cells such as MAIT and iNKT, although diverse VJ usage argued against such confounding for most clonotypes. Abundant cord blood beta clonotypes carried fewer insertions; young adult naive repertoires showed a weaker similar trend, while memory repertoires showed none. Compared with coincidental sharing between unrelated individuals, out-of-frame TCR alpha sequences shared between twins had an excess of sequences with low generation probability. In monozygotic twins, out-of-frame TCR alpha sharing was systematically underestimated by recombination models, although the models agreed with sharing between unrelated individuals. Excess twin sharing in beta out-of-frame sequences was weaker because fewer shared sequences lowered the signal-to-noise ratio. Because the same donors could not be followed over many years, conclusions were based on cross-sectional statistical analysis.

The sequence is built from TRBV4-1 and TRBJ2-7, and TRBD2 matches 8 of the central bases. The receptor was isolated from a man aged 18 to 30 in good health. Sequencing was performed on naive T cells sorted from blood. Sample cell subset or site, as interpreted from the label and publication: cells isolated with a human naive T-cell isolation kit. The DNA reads TGCGCCAGCAGCCAAGATTGGAGCGGGAGTCATTACGAGCAGTACGTC. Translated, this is CASSQDWSGSHYEQYV.